A selection of T cell receptor beta chains follows, all from one sample in a study of prognosis after radiotherapy for stage I lung cancer. TCRdb re-analysed the multiplex PCR reads in MiXCR, keeping a single row per CDR3 protein. The sample records 15,000 to 20,000 distinct CDR3 sequences, over 25% being singletons. The sequenced sample was PBMCs, obtained before or after stereotactic body radiation therapy (not recorded which). The source of these receptors is a donor over 45 with non-small cell lung cancer. The CDR3 runs from the conserved cysteine through the conserved F or W. D genes are given only for firm matches.

>-|TRBV5-4
CASSMGQRNTEAFF
>-|TRBV10-3
CAISQNYEQYF
>-|TRBV11-3
CANTSRAQGTRELFF
>-|TRBV20-1
CSAVLMHPYEQYF
>TRBD2|TRBV6-2/TRBV6-3
CASSCSGAYNEQFF
>-|TRBV4-2
CASSQSWARRADAEKLFF
>TRBD2|TRBV29-1
CSFEMPSGSFYNEQFF
>TRBD1|TRBV28
CASSLSQGATPLHF
>-|TRBV6-1
CASSLRYRFATNEKLFF
>-|TRBV11-3
CASSVHTGIPGNTIYF
>TRBD2|TRBV20-1
CSALAGAKNIQYF
>-|TRBV20-1
CSARDPFGAFYNEQFF
>TRBD2|TRBV3-1
CASSPGRGEQYF
>-|TRBV7-2
CASSSGVETQYF
>TRBD2|TRBV6-4
CASSYSPSGRGVGEQYF
>TRBD2|TRBV28
CASESGLAAIYNEQFF
>-|TRBV20-1
CSAREQARNEQFF
>-|TRBV6-1
CASSEGFVVGLTLTQPQHF
>TRBD1|TRBV10-3
CANSESKGLDRGDTEAFF
>-|TRBV28
CASSPQYNSPIHF
>-|TRBV3-1
CASSQDGGVGANVLTF
>-|TRBV28
CASSLYGSSSEQYF
>-|TRBV18
CASSPSFASTDTQYF
>-|TRBV7-6
CASSLGRRWTDDNEQFF
>TRBD1|TRBV12-3/TRBV12-4
CASAGTGAVADTQYF
>-|TRBV5-1
CASSTGQLASSTDTQYF
>-|TRBV4-3
CASSQDQVGVTTGELFF
>-|TRBV4-1
CASSQAAGGSSTGELLF
>-|TRBV5-1
CASSATANTEAFF
>-|TRBV3-1
CASSNRDALYGYTF
>-|TRBV7-8
CASSPGGGRIAFF
>-|TRBV27
CASSYGVVPDVKAVYEQYF
>TRBD2|TRBV18
CASSPGVPGLAIGTQYF
>TRBD2|TRBV7-9
CASSLSLAGAEQYF
>-|TRBV29-1
CSVAGNTGELFF